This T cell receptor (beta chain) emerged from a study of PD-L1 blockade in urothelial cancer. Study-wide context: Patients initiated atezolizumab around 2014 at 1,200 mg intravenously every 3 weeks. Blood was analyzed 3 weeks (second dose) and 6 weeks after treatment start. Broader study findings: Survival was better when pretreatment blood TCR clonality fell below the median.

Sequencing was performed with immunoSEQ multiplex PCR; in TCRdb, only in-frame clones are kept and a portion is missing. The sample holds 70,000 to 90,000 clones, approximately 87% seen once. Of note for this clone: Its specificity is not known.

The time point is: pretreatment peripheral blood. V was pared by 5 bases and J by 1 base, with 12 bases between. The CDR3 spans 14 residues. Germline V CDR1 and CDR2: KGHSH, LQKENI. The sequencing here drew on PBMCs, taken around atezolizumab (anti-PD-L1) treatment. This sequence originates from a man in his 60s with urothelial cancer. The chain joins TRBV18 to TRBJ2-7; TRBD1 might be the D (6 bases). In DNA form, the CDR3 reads TGTGCCAGCTCAACCACAACAGGGTCCTACGAGCAGTACTTC. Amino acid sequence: CASSTTTGSYEQYF.